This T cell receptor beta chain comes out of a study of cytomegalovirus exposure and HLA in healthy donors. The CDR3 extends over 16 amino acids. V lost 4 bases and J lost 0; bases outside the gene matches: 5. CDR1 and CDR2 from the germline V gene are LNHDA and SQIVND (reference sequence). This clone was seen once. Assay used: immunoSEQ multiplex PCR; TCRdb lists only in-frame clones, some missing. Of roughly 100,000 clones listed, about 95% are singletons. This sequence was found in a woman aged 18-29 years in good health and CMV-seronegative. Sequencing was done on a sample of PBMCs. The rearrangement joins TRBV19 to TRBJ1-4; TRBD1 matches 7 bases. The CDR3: CASSRSRGATNEKLFF. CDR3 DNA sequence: TGTGCCAGTAGTAGATCCAGGGGGGCAACTAATGAAAAACTGTTTTTT.